This TCR beta chain appears in the sequencing data of a study of Tregs in tolerant kidney transplant recipients. Whole-study findings and limits: Biological reproducibility was not directly addressed, but technical replication error appeared minimal.

Trimming removed 4 bases from V and 5 bases from J, with 11 bases in between. Per the germline V gene, CDR1 is GTSNPN and CDR2 is SVGIG (reference sequence). The CDR3 is 12 amino acids. In regard to this clone: Its target is unknown.

Recipients received nonmyeloablative bone marrow transplants from related graft donors, with transient mixed chimerism. CD4+CD25+CD127- Tregs, CD4+CD25- non-Tregs, CD4 and CD8 cells were sorted. The assay was immunoSEQ multiplex PCR, and TCRdb's table has in-frame clones only and misses some. This table holds tens of thousands of clones, 80% to 95% found once. The receptor was isolated from a human patient who received a combined kidney and bone marrow transplant. Among the T cells, some may be from the graft donor. This sequence joins TRBV30 and TRBJ1-2; tentatively, D is TRBD1 (6 bases). Material: CD4+ T cells from blood (PBMCs), obtained 12 months after the transplant. This CDR3 reads CAWTTGMYGYTF. The CDR3 DNA follows: TGTGCCTGGACGACAGGAATGTATGGCTACACCTTC.